The TCR beta chain described here comes from a study of blood T cell repertoires in COVID-19. The CDR3 has 13 residues. Germline CDR1 is DFQATT and CDR2 is SNEGSKA (reference sequence). Trimming pared 3 bases from V and 2 bases from J, leaving 10 bases between. TCRdb keeps only in-frame clones here, not all; method: immunoSEQ multiplex PCR. The sample yields 45,000 to 70,000 clones, about 84% seen once. The sequence was obtained from a man in his sixties with acute or convalescent COVID-19. Sequenced input: peripheral blood. The gene calls are TRBV20-1 and TRBJ2-5; D not certain. The CDR3: CSASLANQETQYF. DNA of the CDR3: TGCAGTGCTAGTCTGGCAAATCAAGAGACCCAGTACTTC.